This entry is about one T cell receptor beta chain. Its matching antigen is unknown. The source of the sample is a study of vaccination and CD4 T cells after COVID-19. The study, taken as a whole, reports: The authors studied relatively few convalescent patients and analyzed no early post-infection timepoints.

Sequencing of DNA taken from cultured CD4+ T cells relied on the Oncomine TCR Beta short-read assay. TCRdb itself ran the PCR reads through MiXCR, one entry per CDR3 protein. The sample contains 20,000 to 30,000 distinct CDR3 sequences, roughly 65% of which appear only once. As to treatment: approximately nine-day PBMC culture with coronavirus spike peptide pools or control peptides (ViraFEST assay). Scientists separated out CD4+ T cells through negative selection following 10 days in culture. The source was CD4+ T cells from blood, cultured in vitro, collected after SARS-CoV-2 vaccination. The clonotype originates from a human donor who received a COVID-19 vaccine.

The CDR3, as DNA: TGTGCCAGCAGTGGCCGTCTAGCGGCTCCCCAAGAGACCCAGTACTTC. The encoded protein is CASSGRLAAPQETQYF. This chain joins TRBV2 and TRBJ2-5; 7 bases are shared with TRBD2. Germline lookup yields CDR1 SNHLY and CDR2 FYNNEI. Trimming cost V 4 bases and J 1 base; bases outside gene matches: 9. There are 16 residues in the CDR3.